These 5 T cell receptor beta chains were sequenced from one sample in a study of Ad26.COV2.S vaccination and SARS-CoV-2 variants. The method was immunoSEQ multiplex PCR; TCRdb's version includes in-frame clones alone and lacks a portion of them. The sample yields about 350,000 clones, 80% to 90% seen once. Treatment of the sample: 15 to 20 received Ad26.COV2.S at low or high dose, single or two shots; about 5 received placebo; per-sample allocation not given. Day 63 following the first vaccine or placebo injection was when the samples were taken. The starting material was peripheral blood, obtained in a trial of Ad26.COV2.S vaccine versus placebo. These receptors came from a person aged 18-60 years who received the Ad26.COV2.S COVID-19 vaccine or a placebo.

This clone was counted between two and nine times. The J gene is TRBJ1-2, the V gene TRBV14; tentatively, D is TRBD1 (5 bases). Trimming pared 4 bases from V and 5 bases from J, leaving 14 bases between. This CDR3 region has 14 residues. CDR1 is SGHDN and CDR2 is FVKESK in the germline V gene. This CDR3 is CASSPAGHEYGYTF. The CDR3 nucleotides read TGTGCCAGCAGCCCGGCCGGACACGAATATGGCTACACCTTC. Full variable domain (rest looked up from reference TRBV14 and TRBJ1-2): EAGVTQFPSHSVIEKGQTVTLRCDPISGHDNLYWYRRVMGKEIKFLLHFVKESKQDESGMPNNRFLAERTGGTYSTLKVQPAELEDSGVYFCASSPAGHEYGYTFGSGTRLTVV.

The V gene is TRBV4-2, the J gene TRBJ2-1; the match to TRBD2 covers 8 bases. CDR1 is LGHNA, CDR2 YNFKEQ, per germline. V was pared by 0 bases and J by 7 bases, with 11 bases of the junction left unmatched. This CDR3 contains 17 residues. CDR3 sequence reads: CASSQEGSGGALNEQFF. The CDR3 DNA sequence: TGTGCCAGCAGCCAAGAAGGCTCCGGGGGGGCTCTGAATGAGCAGTTCTTC.

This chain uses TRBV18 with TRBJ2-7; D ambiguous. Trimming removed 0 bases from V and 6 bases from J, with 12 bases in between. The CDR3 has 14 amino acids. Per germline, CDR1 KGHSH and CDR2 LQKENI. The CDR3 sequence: CASSPPMGSREQYF. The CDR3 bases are TGTGCCAGCTCACCACCGATGGGCAGCCGCGAGCAGTACTTC.

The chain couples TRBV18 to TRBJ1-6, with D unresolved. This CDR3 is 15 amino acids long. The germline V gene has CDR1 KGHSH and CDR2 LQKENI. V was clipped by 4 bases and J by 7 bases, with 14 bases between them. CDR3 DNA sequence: TGTGCCAGCTCACTTAGCGGGCCGCAAAATTCACCCCTCCACTTT. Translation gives CASSLSGPQNSPLHF.

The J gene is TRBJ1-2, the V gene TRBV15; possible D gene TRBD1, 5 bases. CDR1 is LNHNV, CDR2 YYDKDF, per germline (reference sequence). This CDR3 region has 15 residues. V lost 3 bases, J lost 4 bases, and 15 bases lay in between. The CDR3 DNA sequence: TGTGCCACCAGCAGTGACTGGGGGAGGGGCTATGGCTACACCTTC. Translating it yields CATSSDWGRGYGYTF.